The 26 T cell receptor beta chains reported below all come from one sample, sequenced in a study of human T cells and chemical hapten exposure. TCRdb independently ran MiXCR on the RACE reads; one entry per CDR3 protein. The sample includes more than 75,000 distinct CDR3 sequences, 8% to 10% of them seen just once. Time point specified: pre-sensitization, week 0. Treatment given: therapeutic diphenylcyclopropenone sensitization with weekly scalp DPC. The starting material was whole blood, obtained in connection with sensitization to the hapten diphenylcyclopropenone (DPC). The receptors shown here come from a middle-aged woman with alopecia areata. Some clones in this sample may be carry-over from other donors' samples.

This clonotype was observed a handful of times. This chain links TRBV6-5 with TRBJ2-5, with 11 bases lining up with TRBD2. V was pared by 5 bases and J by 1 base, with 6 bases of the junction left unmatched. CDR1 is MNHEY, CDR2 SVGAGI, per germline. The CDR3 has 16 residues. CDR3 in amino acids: CASSGTSGGLQETQYF. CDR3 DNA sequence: TGTGCCAGCAGTGGAACTAGCGGGGGCCTCCAAGAGACCCAGTACTTC.

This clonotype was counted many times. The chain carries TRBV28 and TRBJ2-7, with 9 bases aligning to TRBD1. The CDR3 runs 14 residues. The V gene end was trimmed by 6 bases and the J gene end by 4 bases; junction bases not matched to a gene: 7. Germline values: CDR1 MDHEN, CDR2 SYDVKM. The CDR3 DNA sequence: TGTGCCAGCAGGACGGGACAGGGTTCGTACGAGCAGTACTTC. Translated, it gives CASRTGQGSYEQYF.

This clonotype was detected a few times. In DNA form, the CDR3 reads TGTGCCAGCAGCTACCTTATCCGGGGCCCTAATGAAAAACTGTTTTTT. Residues: CASSYLIRGPNEKLFF. V and J are TRBV4-2 and TRBJ1-4, with D possibly being TRBD1 (5 bases). Per germline, CDR1 LGHNA and CDR2 YNFKEQ. The V end was cut by 5 bases, the J end by 3 bases, with 16 bases between. This CDR3 region has 16 residues.

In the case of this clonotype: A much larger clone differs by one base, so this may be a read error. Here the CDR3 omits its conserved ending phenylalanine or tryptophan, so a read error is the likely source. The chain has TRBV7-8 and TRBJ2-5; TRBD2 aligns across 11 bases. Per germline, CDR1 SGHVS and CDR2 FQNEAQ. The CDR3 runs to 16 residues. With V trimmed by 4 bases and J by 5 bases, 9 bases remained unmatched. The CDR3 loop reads CASSYSPGLADETQYL. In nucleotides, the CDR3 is TGTGCCAGCAGCTATTCACCGGGACTAGCGGACGAGACCCAGTACCTC.

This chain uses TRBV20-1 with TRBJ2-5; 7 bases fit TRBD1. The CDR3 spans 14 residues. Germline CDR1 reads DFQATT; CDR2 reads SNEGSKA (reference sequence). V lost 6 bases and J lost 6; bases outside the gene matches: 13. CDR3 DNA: TGCAGTGCCGCCTCCGGGACAGTTCGGCAGACCCAGTACTTC. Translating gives CSAASGTVRQTQYF.

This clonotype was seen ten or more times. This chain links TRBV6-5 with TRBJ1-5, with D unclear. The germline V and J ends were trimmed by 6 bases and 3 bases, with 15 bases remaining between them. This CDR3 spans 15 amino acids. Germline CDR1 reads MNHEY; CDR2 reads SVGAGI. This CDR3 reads CASRPQGGSNQPQHF. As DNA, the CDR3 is TGTGCCAGCAGACCCCAAGGAGGGTCCAATCAGCCCCAGCATTTT.

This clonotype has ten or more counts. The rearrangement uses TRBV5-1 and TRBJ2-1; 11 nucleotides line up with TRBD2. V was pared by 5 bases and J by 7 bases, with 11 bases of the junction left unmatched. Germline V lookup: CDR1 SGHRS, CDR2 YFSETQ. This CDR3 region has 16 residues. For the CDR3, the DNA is TGCGCCAGCAGTCCTGGCGAAACTAGCGGGGGTAATGAGCAGTTCTTC. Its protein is CASSPGETSGGNEQFF.

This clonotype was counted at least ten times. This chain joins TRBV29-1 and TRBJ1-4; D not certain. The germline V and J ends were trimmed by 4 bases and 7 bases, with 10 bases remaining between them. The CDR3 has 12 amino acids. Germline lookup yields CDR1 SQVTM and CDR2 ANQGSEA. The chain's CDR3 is CSVGREGEKLFF. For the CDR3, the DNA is TGCAGCGTTGGAAGAGAGGGTGAAAAACTGTTTTTT. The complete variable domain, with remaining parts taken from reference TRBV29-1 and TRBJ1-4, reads SAVISQKPSRDICQRGTSLTIQCQVDSQVTMMFWYRQQPGQSLTLIATANQGSEATYESGFVIDKFPISRPNLTFSTLTVSNMSPEDSSIYLCSVGREGEKLFFGSGTQLSVL.

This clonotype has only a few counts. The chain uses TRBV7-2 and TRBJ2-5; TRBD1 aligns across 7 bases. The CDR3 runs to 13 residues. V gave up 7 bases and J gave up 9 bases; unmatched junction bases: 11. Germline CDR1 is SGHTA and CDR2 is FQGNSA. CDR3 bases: TGTGCCAGCAACAGGGGCCCTGGTGGGGCCCAGTACTTC. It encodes CASNRGPGGAQYF.

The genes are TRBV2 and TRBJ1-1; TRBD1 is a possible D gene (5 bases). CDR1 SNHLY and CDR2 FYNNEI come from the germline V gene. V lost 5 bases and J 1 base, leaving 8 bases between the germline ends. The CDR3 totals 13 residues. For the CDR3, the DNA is TGTGCCAGCAGTAATACAGGGAACACTGAAGCTTTCTTT. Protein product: CASSNTGNTEAFF. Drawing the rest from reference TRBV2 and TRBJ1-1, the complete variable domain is EPEVTQTPSHQVTQMGQEVILRCVPISNHLYFYWYRQILGQKVEFLVSFYNNEISEKSEIFDDQFSVERPDGSNFTLKIRSTKLEDSAMYFCASSNTGNTEAFFGQGTRLTVV.

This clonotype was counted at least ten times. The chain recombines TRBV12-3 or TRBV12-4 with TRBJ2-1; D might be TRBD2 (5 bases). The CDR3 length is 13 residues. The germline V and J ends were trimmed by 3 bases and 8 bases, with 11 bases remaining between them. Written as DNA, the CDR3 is TGTGCCAGCAGTTTCTCGATCGGGGATGAGCAGTTCTTC. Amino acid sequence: CASSFSIGDEQFF.

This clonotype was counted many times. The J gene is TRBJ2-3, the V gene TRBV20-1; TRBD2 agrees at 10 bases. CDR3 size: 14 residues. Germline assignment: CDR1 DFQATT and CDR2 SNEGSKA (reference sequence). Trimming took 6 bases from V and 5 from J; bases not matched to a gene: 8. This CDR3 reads CSATSGTAGDTQYF. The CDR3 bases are TGCAGTGCCACTAGCGGGACGGCGGGAGATACGCAGTATTTT.

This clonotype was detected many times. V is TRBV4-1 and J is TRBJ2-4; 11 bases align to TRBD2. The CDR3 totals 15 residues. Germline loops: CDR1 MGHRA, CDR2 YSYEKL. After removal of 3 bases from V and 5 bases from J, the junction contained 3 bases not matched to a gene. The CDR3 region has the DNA TGCGCCAGCAGCCACCTGGGACTAGCGGAAAACATTCAGTACTTC. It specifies CASSHLGLAENIQYF.

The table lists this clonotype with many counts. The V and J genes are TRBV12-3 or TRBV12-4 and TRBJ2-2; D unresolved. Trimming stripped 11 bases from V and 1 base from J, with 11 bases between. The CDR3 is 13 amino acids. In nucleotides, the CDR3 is TGTGCCCTGAATTCAGGGAACACCGGGGAGCTGTTTTTT. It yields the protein CALNSGNTGELFF.

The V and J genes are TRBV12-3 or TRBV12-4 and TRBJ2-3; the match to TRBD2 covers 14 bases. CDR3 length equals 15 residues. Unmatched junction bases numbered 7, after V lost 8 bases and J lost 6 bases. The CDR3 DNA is TGTGCCAGCGCCTGGACTAGCGGGGGGAGGGATACGCAGTATTTT. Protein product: CASAWTSGGRDTQYF.

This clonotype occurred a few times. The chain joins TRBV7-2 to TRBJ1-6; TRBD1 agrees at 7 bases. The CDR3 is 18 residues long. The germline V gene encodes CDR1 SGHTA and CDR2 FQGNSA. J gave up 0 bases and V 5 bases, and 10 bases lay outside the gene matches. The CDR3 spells CASSQAAGGPSYNSPLHF. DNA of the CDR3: TGTGCCAGCAGCCAAGCGGCAGGGGGGCCCTCCTATAATTCACCCCTCCACTTT.

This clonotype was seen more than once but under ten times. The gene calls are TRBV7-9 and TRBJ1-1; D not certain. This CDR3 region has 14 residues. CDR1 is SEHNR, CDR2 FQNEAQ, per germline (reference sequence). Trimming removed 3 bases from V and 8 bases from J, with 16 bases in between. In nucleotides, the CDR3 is TGTGCCAGCAGCTTCTCTGCGTCACCCCGCGAAGCTTTCTTT. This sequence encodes CASSFSASPREAFF.

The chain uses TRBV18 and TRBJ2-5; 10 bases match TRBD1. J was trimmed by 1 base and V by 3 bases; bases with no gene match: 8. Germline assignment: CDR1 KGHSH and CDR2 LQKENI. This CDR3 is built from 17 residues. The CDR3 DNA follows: TGTGCCAGCTCACCGCTACAGACAGGGGGCACCCAAGAGACCCAGTACTTC. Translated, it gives CASSPLQTGGTQETQYF.

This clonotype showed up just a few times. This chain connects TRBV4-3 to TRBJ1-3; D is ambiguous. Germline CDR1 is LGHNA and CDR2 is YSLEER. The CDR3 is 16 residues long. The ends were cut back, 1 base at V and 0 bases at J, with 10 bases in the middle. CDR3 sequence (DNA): TGCGCCAGCAGCCAAGCTAAAGTTCTCTCTGGAAACACCATATATTTT. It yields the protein CASSQAKVLSGNTIYF.

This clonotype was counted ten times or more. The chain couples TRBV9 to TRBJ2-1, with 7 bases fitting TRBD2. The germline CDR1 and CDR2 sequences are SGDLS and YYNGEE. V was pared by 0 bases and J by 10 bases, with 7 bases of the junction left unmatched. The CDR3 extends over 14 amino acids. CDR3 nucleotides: TGTGCCAGCAGCGTAGTACTAGCGCAGGGCGAGCAGTTCTTC. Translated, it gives CASSVVLAQGEQFF.

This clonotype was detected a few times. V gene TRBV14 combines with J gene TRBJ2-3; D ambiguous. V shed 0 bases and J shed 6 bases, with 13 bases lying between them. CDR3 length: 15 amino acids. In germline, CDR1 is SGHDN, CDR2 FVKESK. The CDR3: CASSQDQAFRDTQYF. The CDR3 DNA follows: TGTGCCAGCAGCCAAGATCAAGCGTTTAGGGATACGCAGTATTTT.

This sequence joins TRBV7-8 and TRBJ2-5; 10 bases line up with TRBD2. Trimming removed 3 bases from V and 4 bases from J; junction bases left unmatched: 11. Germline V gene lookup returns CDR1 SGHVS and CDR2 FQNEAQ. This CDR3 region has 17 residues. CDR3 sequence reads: CASSFSVAGGTRETQYF. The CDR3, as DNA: TGTGCCAGCAGCTTTAGCGTAGCGGGGGGTACCCGAGAGACCCAGTACTTC.

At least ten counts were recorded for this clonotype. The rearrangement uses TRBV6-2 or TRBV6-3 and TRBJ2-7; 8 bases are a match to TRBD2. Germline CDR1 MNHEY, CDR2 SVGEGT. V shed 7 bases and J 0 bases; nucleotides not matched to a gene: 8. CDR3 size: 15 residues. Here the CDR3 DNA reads TGTGCCAGCAAGGTTCCGGGACTAGACTCCTACGAGCAGTACTTC. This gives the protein CASKVPGLDSYEQYF.

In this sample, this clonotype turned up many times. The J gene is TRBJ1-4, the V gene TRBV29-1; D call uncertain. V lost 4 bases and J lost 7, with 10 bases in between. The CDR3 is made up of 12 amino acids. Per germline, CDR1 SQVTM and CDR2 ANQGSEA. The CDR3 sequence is CSVALWGEKLFF. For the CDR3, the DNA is TGCAGCGTTGCACTGTGGGGTGAAAAACTGTTTTTT.

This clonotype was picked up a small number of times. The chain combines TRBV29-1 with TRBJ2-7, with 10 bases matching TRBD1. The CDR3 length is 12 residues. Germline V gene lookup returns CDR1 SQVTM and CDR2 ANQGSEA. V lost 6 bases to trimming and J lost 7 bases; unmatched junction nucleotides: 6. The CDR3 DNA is TGCAGCGTGGGGACAGGGGAGAGGGAGCAGTACTTC. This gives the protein CSVGTGEREQYF.

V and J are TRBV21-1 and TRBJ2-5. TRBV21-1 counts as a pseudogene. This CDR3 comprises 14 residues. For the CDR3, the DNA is TGTGCCAGCAGCAATCGGCCGTGCCAGGAGACCCAGTACTTC. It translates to CASSNRPCQETQYF.